This is a list of T cell receptor beta chains from one sample in a study of blood T cell repertoires in COVID-19. Only in-frame clones appear in the TCRdb table, and some are missing; sequencing was by immunoSEQ multiplex PCR. The sample has about 110,000 clones, 65% to 80% seen once; the top ten hold around 1.7%. The specimen sequenced was peripheral blood. These receptors were obtained from a woman aged 35 to 49 with acute or convalescent COVID-19. CDR3s include the opening cysteine and the closing phenylalanine or tryptophan. The D gene is left open where the match is weak. A row's size may be missing; if present it is once, few, many or a size class.

abundance	j_gene	v_gene	d_gene	CDR3aa	CDR3nt
.	TRBJ2-1	TRBV11-3	TRBD2	CASSLFSGGYNEQFF	TGTGCCAGCAGCTTATTTAGCGGGGGGTACAATGAGCAGTTCTTC
.	TRBJ2-1	TRBV5-4	.	CASSPYLDSGKQFF	TGTGCCAGCAGCCCCTACCTCGACTCGGGGAAGCAGTTCTTC
few	TRBJ2-7	TRBV4-1	TRBD2	CASSQAGLAGGYEQYF	TGCGCCAGCAGCCAGGCCGGACTAGCGGGGGGCTACGAGCAGTACTTC
.	TRBJ1-2	TRBV3-1/TRBV3-2	TRBD1	CASSPFGSGGRNGYTF	TGTGCCAGCAGCCCATTCGGGTCAGGGGGTAGGAATGGCTACACCTTC
.	TRBJ1-1	TRBV30	.	CAWSSSWGGNTEAFF	TGTGCCTGGAGTTCCTCGTGGGGCGGGAACACTGAAGCTTTCTTT
few	TRBJ2-3	TRBV2	TRBD2	CASSRAGGRDTQYF	TGTGCCAGCAGTCGGGCGGGGGGAAGAGATACGCAGTATTTT
.	TRBJ2-3	TRBV19	.	CASSTLGGTDTQYF	TGTGCCAGTAGCACCTTAGGGGGCACAGATACGCAGTATTTT
.	TRBJ2-7	TRBV27	.	CASSSGRDPYEQYF	TGTGCCAGCAGTTCTGGGCGGGATCCCTACGAGCAGTACTTC
.	TRBJ1-6	TRBV9	.	CASSGDSGDYNSPLHF	TGTGCCAGCAGCGGAGACTCCGGGGACTATAATTCACCCCTCCACTTT
.	TRBJ2-5	TRBV7-2	TRBD2	CASSPPGGRETQYF	TGTGCCAGCAGCCCCCCGGGGGGAAGGGAGACCCAGTACTTC
.	TRBJ1-2	TRBV2	TRBD1	CASSAGTGDYGYTF	TGTGCCAGCAGTGCTGGGACAGGGGACTATGGCTACACCTTC
.	TRBJ2-3	TRBV2	.	CASSDSDTQYF	TGTGCCAGCAGCGACAGCGATACGCAGTATTTT
once	TRBJ2-7	TRBV7-9	TRBD1	CASSLGGQVYEQYF	TGTGCCAGCAGCTTAGGGGGACAGGTCTACGAGCAGTACTTC
.	TRBJ2-3	TRBV19	.	CASSIVGSGDTQYF	TGTGCCAGTAGTATAGTAGGGAGTGGGGATACGCAGTATTTT
.	TRBJ2-3	TRBV3-1/TRBV3-2	.	CASSQDRNGFADTQYF	TGTGCCAGCAGCCAAGACAGGAATGGGTTCGCAGATACGCAGTATTTT
few	TRBJ2-1	TRBV4-1	TRBD1	CASSQERPGGPYNEQFF	TGCGCCAGCAGCCAAGAGAGGCCAGGGGGCCCCTACAATGAGCAGTTCTTC
.	TRBJ2-7	TRBV12-3/TRBV12-4	.	CASSLQGVGEQYF	TGTGCCAGCAGTTTACAGGGTGTGGGCGAGCAGTACTTC
few	TRBJ2-1	TRBV10-2	TRBD2	CASSESIAGGPVF	TGCGCCAGCAGTGAGTCGATAGCGGGGGGGCCTGTCTTC
many	TRBJ2-1	TRBV29-1	TRBD2	CSVEDVAGTSGYNEQFF	TGCAGCGTTGAAGATGTAGCCGGGACTAGCGGCTACAATGAGCAGTTCTTC
.	TRBJ1-5	TRBV6-5	.	CASSYSKQSNQPQHF	TGTGCCAGCAGTTACTCGAAACAGAGCAATCAGCCCCAGCATTTT
.	TRBJ2-5	TRBV6-4	TRBD2	CASSVERGERETQYF	TGTGCCAGCAGTGTCGAGCGGGGGGAACGAGAGACCCAGTACTTC
.	TRBJ2-2	TRBV15	TRBD1	CATSRIGTGVEGELFF	TGTGCCACCAGCAGAATCGGGACAGGAGTGGAGGGGGAGCTGTTTTTT
.	TRBJ1-4	TRBV7-9	.	CASSIGQLTDEKLFF	TGTGCCAGCAGCATCGGACAGTTGACTGATGAAAAACTGTTTTTT
few	TRBJ1-6	TRBV7-2	.	CASSQYETAGLHF	TGTGCCAGCAGTCAATACGAGACAGCAGGCCTCCACTTT
once	TRBJ2-2	TRBV10-2	TRBD1	CASRYTGTGYGNTGELFF	TGCGCCAGCAGATACACCGGGACAGGGTACGGGAACACCGGGGAGCTGTTTTTT
.	TRBJ1-6	TRBV6-6	.	CASSRDRTQNSPLHF	TGTGCCAGCAGTAGAGACAGGACCCAAAATTCACCCCTCCACTTT
.	TRBJ1-6	TRBV5-4	TRBD1	CASSSQGSSYNSPLHF	TGTGCCAGCAGCTCACAGGGGAGCTCCTATAATTCACCCCTCCACTTT
.	TRBJ2-7	TRBV4-1	.	CASSQADRNEQYF	TGCGCCAGCAGCCAAGCCGACAGAAACGAGCAGTACTTC
.	TRBJ2-5	TRBV6-2/TRBV6-3	TRBD2	CASSPGLGGRETQYF	TGTGCCAGCAGTCCGGGACTAGGGGGTCGAGAGACCCAGTACTTC
once	TRBJ2-2	TRBV5-4	.	CASSTVAATGELFF	TGTGCCAGCAGCACAGTAGCGGCTACCGGGGAGCTGTTTTTT
.	TRBJ1-6	TRBV6-5	.	CASSLGGSYNSPLHF	TGTGCCAGCAGTTTGGGGGGCTCCTATAATTCACCCCTCCACTTT